A selection of T cell receptor beta chains follows, all from one sample in a study of blood T cell repertoires in COVID-19. Measured with immunoSEQ multiplex PCR; TCRdb has only the in-frame clones, and not every one. The top ten clones hold roughly 1.6% of a sample with more than 200,000 clones, around nine tenths of them seen once. The material sequenced was PBMCs or T cells enriched from blood (not recorded which). The receptors come from a woman aged 45-65 years who had recovered from COVID-19. Both conserved end residues are part of each CDR3. The order of the fields is V gene, D gene, J gene, clone size, CDR3 DNA, CDR3 protein. The D gene is left open where the match is weak. Not every row has a clone size; where given, it reads once, few, many or a size class.

TRBV13	-	TRBJ2-2	-	TGTGCCAGCAGCATCACACAGGTGCGGGGCACCGGGGAGCTGTTTTTT	CASSITQVRGTGELFF
TRBV24-1	-	TRBJ2-7	-	TGTGCCACCAGTTCCGGGAGCTCCTACGAGCAGTACTTC	CATSSGSSYEQYF
TRBV5-1	-	TRBJ2-1	-	TGCGCCAGCAGCATCACAGAATACAATGAGCAGTTCTTC	CASSITEYNEQFF
TRBV18	-	TRBJ2-7	-	TGTGCCAGCTCACGAGAACCCTACGAGCAGTACTTC	CASSREPYEQYF
TRBV6-1	TRBD1	TRBJ1-5	-	TGTGCCAGCAGTGATGGGACAGGGGTAGGGAGTCAGCCCCAGCATTTT	CASSDGTGVGSQPQHF
TRBV5-4	TRBD2	TRBJ2-1	few	TGTGCCAGCAGCCTGGGACTAGCGGGAAACAATGAGCAGTTCTTC	CASSLGLAGNNEQFF
TRBV9	-	TRBJ2-1	-	TGTGCCAGCAGCGACAGGGGAGGTGAGCAGTTCTTC	CASSDRGGEQFF
TRBV28	TRBD1	TRBJ1-6	-	TGTGCCAGCAGACCACCGAGGACAGGGATTTTGAGCTCCTATAATTCACCCCTCCACTTT	CASRPPRTGILSSYNSPLHF
TRBV27	-	TRBJ1-2	-	TGTGCCAGCAGTTTATCGAACAGAAACTATGGCTACACCTTC	CASSLSNRNYGYTF
TRBV4-1	TRBD2	TRBJ2-1	-	TGCGCCAGCAGCCCAACTAGCGGGAGTAAGGGTGAGCAGTTCTTC	CASSPTSGSKGEQFF
TRBV5-8	TRBD2	TRBJ2-7	-	TGTGCCAGCAGCTTGGAGACTAGCGGGGACTACGAGCAGTACTTC	CASSLETSGDYEQYF
TRBV4-2	-	TRBJ2-2	few	TGTGCCAGCAGCAGGCAGGACCAAGGGGTAGGGGGCACCGGGGAGCTGTTTTTT	CASSRQDQGVGGTGELFF
TRBV14	TRBD1	TRBJ1-6	few	TGTGCCAGCAGCCCTCCATGGAGCACAGGGGGATCACCCCTCCACTTT	CASSPPWSTGGSPLHF
TRBV28	-	TRBJ2-7	-	TGTGCCAGCAGCACCACAGGATCTATCCACGAGCAGTACTTC	CASSTTGSIHEQYF
TRBV24-1	-	TRBJ2-5	-	TGTGCCACCAGTGATCCTGGGGCGGGGCAAGAGACCCAGTACTTC	CATSDPGAGQETQYF
TRBV29-1	-	TRBJ1-2	-	TGCAGCGTTCATGCACTACAGGGAAATTATGGCTACACCTTC	CSVHALQGNYGYTF
TRBV7-2	-	TRBJ2-1	-	TGTGCCAGCAGCTATCAAACGGGACTCAACAATGAGCAGTTCTTC	CASSYQTGLNNEQFF
TRBV5-3	-	TRBJ2-7	-	TGTGCCAGAAGATCGGGGAGCTCCTACGAGCAGTACTTC	CARRSGSSYEQYF
TRBV6-5	-	TRBJ2-1	few	TGTGCCAGCAGTTACGGCCACAAGCAGTTCTTC	CASSYGHKQFF
TRBV30	-	TRBJ1-5	-	TGTGCCTGGAGTTTCAAGAAAATCCAGGGTCAGCCCCAGCATTTT	CAWSFKKIQGQPQHF
TRBV18	-	TRBJ2-1	-	TGTGCCAGCTCACCACGCGGTAGAGTCCCTTCAGACAATGAGCAGTTCTTC	CASSPRGRVPSDNEQFF
TRBV4-1	TRBD2	TRBJ2-1	-	TGCGCCAGCAGCCAAGGCGGGAGGGCTCTTGAGCAGTTCTTC	CASSQGGRALEQFF